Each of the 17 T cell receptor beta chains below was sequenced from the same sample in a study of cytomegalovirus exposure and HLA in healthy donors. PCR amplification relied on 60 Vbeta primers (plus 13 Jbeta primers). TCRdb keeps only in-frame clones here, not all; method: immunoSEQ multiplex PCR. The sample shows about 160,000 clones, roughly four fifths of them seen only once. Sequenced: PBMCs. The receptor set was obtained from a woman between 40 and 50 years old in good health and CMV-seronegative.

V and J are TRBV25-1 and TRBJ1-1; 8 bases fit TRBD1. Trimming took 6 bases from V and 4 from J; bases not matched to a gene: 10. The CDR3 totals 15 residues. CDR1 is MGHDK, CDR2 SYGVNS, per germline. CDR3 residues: CASSLRTGRVTEAFF. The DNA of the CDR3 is TGTGCCAGCAGCCTCCGGACAGGGAGGGTCACTGAAGCTTTCTTT.

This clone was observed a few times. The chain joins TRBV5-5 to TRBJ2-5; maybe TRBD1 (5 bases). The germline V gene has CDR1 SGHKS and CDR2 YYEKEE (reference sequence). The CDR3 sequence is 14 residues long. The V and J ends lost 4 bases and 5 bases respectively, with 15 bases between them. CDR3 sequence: CASSAVGNRETQYF. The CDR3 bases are TGTGCCAGCAGCGCGGTCGGCAACAGGGAGACCCAGTACTTC.

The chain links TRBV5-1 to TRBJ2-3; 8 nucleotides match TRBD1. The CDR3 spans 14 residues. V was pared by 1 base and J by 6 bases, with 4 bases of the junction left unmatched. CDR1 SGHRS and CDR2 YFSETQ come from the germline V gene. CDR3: CASSLQGAWDTQYF. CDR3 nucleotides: TGCGCCAGCAGCTTGCAGGGGGCGTGGGATACGCAGTATTTT.

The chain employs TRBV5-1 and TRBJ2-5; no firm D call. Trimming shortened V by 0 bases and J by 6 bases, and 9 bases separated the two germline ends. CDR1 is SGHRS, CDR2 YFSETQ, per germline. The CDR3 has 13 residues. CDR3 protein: CASSLEATKTQYF. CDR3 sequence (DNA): TGCGCCAGCAGCTTGGAAGCTACCAAGACCCAGTACTTC.

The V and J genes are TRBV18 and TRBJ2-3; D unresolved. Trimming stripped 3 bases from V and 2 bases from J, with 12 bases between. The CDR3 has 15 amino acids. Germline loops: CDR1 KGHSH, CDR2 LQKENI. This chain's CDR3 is CASSPPNANTDTQYF. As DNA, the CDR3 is TGTGCCAGCTCACCCCCTAACGCTAACACAGATACGCAGTATTTT.

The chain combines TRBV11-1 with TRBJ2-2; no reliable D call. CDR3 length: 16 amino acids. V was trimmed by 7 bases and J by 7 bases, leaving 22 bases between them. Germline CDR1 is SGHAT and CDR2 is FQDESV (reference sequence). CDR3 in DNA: TGTGCCAGCATCCGAGGAGACCCCTTAAGGAGCGGGGAGCTGTTTTTT. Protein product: CASIRGDPLRSGELFF.

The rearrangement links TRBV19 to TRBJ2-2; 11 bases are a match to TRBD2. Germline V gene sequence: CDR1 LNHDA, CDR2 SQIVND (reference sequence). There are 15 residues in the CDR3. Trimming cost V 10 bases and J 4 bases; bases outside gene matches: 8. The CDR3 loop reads CATKLAGAPTGELFF. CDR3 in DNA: TGTGCCACCAAACTAGCGGGGGCACCCACCGGGGAGCTGTTTTTT.

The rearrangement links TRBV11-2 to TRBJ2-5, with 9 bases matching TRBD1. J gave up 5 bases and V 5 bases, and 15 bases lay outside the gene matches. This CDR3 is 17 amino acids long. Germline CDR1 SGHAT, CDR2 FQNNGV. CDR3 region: CASSRTGDGVSMETQYF. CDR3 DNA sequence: TGTGCCAGCAGCCGGACAGGGGACGGGGTTAGCATGGAGACCCAGTACTTC.

CDR3 sequence: CASSLVTVRSNYGYTF. The CDR3 DNA follows: TGTGCCAGCAGCTTGGTGACAGTCAGATCTAACTATGGCTACACCTTC. The gene calls are TRBV5-6 and TRBJ1-2, with a weak D call TRBD1 (5 bases). V was shortened by 0 bases and J by 0 bases, with 12 bases between the two germline ends. The CDR3 covers 16 residues. Germline CDR1 reads SGHDT; CDR2 reads YYEEEE.

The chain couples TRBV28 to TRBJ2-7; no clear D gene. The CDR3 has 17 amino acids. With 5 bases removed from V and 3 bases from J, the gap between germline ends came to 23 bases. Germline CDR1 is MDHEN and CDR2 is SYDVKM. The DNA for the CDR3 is TGTGCCAGCAGTACCCCTCGGAACGGGTCTATAAACTACGAGCAGTACTTC. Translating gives CASSTPRNGSINYEQYF.

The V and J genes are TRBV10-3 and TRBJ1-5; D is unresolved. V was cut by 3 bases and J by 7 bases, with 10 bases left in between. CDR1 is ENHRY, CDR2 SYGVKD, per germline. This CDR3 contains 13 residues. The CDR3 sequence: CAISDRQRQPQHF. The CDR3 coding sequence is TGTGCCATCAGTGACAGGCAACGCCAGCCCCAGCATTTT.

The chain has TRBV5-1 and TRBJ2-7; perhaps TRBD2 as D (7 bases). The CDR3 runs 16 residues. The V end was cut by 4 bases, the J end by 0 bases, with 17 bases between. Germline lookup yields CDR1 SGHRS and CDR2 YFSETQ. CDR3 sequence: CASSQRGGGSSYEQYF. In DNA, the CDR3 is TGCGCCAGCAGCCAGAGGGGGGGCGGGAGCTCCTACGAGCAGTACTTC.

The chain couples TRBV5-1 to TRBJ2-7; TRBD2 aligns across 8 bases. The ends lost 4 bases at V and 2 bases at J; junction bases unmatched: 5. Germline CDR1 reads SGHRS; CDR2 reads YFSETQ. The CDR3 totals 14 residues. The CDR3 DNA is TGCGCCAGCAGCCGCGGGGGGTCCACCTACGAGCAGTACTTC. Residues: CASSRGGSTYEQYF. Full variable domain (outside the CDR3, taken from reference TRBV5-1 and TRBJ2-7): KAGVTQTPRYLIKTRGQQVTLSCSPISGHRSVSWYQQTPGQGLQFLFEYFSETQRNKGNFPGRFSGRQFSNSRSEMNVSTLELGDSALYLCASSRGGSTYEQYFGPGTRLTVT.

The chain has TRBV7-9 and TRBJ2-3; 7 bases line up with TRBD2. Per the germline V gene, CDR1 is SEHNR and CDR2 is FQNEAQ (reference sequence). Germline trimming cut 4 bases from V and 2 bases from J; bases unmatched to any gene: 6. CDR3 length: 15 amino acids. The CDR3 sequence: CASSSNGGNTDTQYF. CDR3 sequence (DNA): TGTGCCAGCAGCTCGAACGGGGGGAACACAGATACGCAGTATTTT.

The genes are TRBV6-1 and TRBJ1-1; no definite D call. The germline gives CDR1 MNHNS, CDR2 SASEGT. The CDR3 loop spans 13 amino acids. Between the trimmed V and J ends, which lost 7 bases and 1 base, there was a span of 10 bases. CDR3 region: CASKRAQNTEAFF. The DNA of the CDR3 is TGTGCCAGCAAGAGGGCCCAGAACACTGAAGCTTTCTTT.

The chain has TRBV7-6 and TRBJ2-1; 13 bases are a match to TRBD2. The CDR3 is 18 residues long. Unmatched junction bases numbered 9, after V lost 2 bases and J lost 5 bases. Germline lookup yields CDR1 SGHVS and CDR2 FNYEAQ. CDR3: CASSLPLRTSGGHNEQFF. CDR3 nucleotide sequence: TGTGCCAGCAGCTTACCGCTTCGGACTAGCGGGGGACACAATGAGCAGTTCTTC.

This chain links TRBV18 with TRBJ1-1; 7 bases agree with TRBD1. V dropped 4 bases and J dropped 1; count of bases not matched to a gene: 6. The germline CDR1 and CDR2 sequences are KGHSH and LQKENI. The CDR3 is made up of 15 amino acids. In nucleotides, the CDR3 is TGTGCCAGCTCACGACGGACAGGAAAGAACACTGAAGCTTTCTTT. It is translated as CASSRRTGKNTEAFF. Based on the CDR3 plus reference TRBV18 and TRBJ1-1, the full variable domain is NAGVMQNPRHLVRRRGQEARLRCSPMKGHSHVYWYRQLPEEGLKFMVYLQKENIIDESGMPKERFSAEFPKEGPSILRIQQVVRGDSAAYFCASSRRTGKNTEAFFGQGTRLTVV.